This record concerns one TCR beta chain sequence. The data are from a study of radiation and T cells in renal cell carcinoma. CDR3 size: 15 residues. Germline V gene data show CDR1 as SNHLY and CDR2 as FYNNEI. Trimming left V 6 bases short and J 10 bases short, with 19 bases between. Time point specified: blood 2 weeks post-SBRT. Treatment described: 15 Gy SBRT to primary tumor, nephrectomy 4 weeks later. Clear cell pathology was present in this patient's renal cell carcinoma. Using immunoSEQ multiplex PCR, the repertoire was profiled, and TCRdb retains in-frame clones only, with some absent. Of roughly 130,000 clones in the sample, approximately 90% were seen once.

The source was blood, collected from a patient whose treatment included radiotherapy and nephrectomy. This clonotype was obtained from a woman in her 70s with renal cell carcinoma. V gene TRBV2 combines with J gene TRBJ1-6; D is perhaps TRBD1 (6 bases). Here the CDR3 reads CASSYWGQGGSPLHF. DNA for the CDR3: TGTGCCAGCAGCTACTGGGGACAAGGAGGGTCACCCCTCCACTTT.